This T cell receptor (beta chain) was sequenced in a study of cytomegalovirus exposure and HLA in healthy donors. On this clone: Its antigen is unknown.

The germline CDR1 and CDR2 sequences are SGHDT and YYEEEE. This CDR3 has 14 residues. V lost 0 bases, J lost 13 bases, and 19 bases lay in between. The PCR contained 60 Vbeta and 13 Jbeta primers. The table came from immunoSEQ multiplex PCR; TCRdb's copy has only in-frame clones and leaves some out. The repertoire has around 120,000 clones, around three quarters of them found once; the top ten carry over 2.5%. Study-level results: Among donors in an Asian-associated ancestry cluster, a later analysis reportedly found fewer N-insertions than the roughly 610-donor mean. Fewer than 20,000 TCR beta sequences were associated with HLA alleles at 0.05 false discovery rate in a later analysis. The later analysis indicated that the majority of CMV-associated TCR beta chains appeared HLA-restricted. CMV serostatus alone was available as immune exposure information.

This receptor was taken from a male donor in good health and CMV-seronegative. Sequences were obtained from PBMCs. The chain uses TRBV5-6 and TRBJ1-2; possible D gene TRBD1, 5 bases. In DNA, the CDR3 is TGTGCCAGCAGCTTGGGCGGGACGGCCGTAGGTCCCACCTTC. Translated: CASSLGGTAVGPTF. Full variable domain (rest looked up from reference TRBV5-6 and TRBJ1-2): DAGVTQSPTHLIKTRGQQVTLRCSPKSGHDTVSWYQQALGQGPQFIFQYYEEEERQRGNFPDRFSGHQFPNYSSELNVNALLLGDSALYLCASSLGGTAVGPTFGSGTRLTVV.